The rows below give T cell receptor beta chains drawn from one sample of a study of cytomegalovirus exposure and HLA in healthy donors. The protocol was immunoSEQ multiplex PCR, while the TCRdb copy is restricted to in-frame clones and leaves out a portion. This table holds about 73,000 clones, approximately 95% found once. The source material was PBMCs. These receptors all come from a man between 18 and 29 years old in good health and CMV-seronegative. Both conserved end residues are part of each CDR3. The D gene is left open where the match is weak. Expanded clones get a size class; other rows say once, few or many, or leave the size out.

D gene,V gene,J gene,clone size,CDR3 DNA,CDR3 protein
.,TRBV28,TRBJ1-1,.,TGTGCCAGCAGTTTTGTGGGGGGGCTTGCCGTGAACACTGAAGCTTTCTTT,CASSFVGGLAVNTEAFF
.,TRBV11-2,TRBJ2-7,.,TGTGCCAGCAGCTTGGGTCGGACAAGACCCTACGAGCAGTACTTC,CASSLGRTRPYEQYF
.,TRBV6-5,TRBJ1-5,.,TGTGCCAGCGGCCTCCTCCATCAGCCCCAGCATTTT,CASGLLHQPQHF
TRBD2,TRBV4-1,TRBJ2-3,.,TGCGCCAGCAGCTTATGGACTAGCGGGACAGATACGCAGTATTTT,CASSLWTSGTDTQYF
.,TRBV4-3,TRBJ2-2,few,TGCGCCAGCAGCCCAGAGCGGCTTATAGGGGCGAACACCGGGGAGCTGTTTTTT,CASSPERLIGANTGELFF
.,TRBV6-1,TRBJ2-1,.,TGTGCCAGCAGTGAAGGACAGGACTACAATGAGCAGTTCTTC,CASSEGQDYNEQFF
.,TRBV5-1,TRBJ2-1,.,TGCGCCAGCAGCTTGGAAATAAGGACAGACAATGAGCAGTTCTTC,CASSLEIRTDNEQFF
.,TRBV7-2,TRBJ1-2,.,TGTGCCAGCAGCTTAGTTGTTAGCTCCTATGGCTACACCTTC,CASSLVVSSYGYTF
.,TRBV18,TRBJ2-5,.,TGTGCCAGCTCACCGCGTCCAGGGGCGACCCAAGAGACCCAGTACTTC,CASSPRPGATQETQYF
.,TRBV18,TRBJ2-7,once,TGTGCCAGCTCACCCCTTTGGGGGCAGGAGAGGTACGAGCAGTACTTC,CASSPLWGQERYEQYF
.,TRBV28,TRBJ1-1,.,TGTGCCAGCAGTTGGACAGTCGGGGAAGCTTTCTTT,CASSWTVGEAFF
.,TRBV5-1,TRBJ2-7,.,TGCGCCAGCAGCTCCACCGGGGCCTACGAGCAGTACTTC,CASSSTGAYEQYF
TRBD1,TRBV7-8,TRBJ1-1,.,TGTGCCAGCAGCGCTAGAGCGACAGGGATGAACACTGAAGCTTTCTTT,CASSARATGMNTEAFF
TRBD2,TRBV18,TRBJ2-5,.,TGTGCCAGCTCACCACGGACTAGCGGGGGAGAGACCCAGTACTTC,CASSPRTSGGETQYF
TRBD2,TRBV5-1,TRBJ2-5,.,TGCGCCAGCAGCGGGGGACTAGCGGGGGGGTACCAAGAGACCCAGTACTTC,CASSGGLAGGYQETQYF
TRBD1,TRBV25-1,TRBJ2-7,.,TGTGCCAGCTCTTTGACAGGGGGCGCGGAGCAGTACTTC,CASSLTGGAEQYF
TRBD1,TRBV18,TRBJ2-7,.,TGTGCCAGCTCAACTACCGGGACAGGGGGCCACGAGCAGTACTTC,CASSTTGTGGHEQYF
TRBD1,TRBV7-2,TRBJ1-2,.,TGTGCCAGCAGCCCGTACCGGGACAGCTCTATTGCTGGCTACACCTTC,CASSPYRDSSIAGYTF
.,TRBV11-2,TRBJ1-2,.,TGTGCCAGCAGCTTAGCAGGCTATGGCTACACCTTC,CASSLAGYGYTF
TRBD1,TRBV7-9,TRBJ1-5,.,TGTGCCAGCAGGCCGACAGGGGCCGATCAGCCCCAGCATTTT,CASRPTGADQPQHF
TRBD1,TRBV5-1,TRBJ2-7,once,TGCGCCAGCAGCCCCTCCACAGGGGCCTACGAGCAGTACTTC,CASSPSTGAYEQYF
.,TRBV2,TRBJ2-7,.,TGTGCCAGCAGTGCCCAGGGCTACGAGCAGTACTTC,CASSAQGYEQYF
.,TRBV19,TRBJ1-2,.,TGTGCCAGTAGTATGCGGACTACGGACGGCTACACCTTC,CASSMRTTDGYTF
.,TRBV28,TRBJ1-2,.,TGTGCCAGCAGTTTGGGCAGTGGGTATGGCTACACCTTC,CASSLGSGYGYTF
.,TRBV27,TRBJ2-3,.,TGTGCCAGCAGTCAGACTAGAAGCACAGATACGCAGTATTTT,CASSQTRSTDTQYF
.,TRBV4-3,TRBJ2-3,.,TGCGCCAGCAGCCAAGATCTAGGGGGAGATACGCAGTATTTT,CASSQDLGGDTQYF
TRBD2,TRBV6-6,TRBJ2-3,.,TGTGCCAGCAGTTACTCTACGGGGGGTGCAGATACGCAGTATTTT,CASSYSTGGADTQYF
TRBD1,TRBV18,TRBJ2-5,.,TGTGCCAGCTCACTCTCTCCGGAGGACAGGCTACAAGAGACCCAGTACTTC,CASSLSPEDRLQETQYF
.,TRBV18,TRBJ1-3,.,TGTGCCAGCTCACCACTGCAGGGTAACATATATTTT,CASSPLQGNIYF
TRBD1,TRBV14,TRBJ2-3,.,TGTGCCAGCAGCCAAGGGTGGGACAGGGTTAACACAGATACGCAGTATTTT,CASSQGWDRVNTDTQYF
.,TRBV2,TRBJ2-3,.,TGTGCCAGCAGTTTTGAGGCCCGGAGCATGACCTCATCAGATACGCAGTATTTT,CASSFEARSMTSSDTQYF
.,TRBV27,TRBJ2-7,.,TGTGCCAGCAGCCTATCGGGGGCCTACGAGCAGTACTTC,CASSLSGAYEQYF
TRBD1,TRBV7-9,TRBJ2-5,.,TGTGCCAGCAGCCTCCGGGACAGGGGGTCAGAGACCCAGTACTTC,CASSLRDRGSETQYF
.,TRBV5-1,TRBJ2-7,.,TGCGCCAGTTCGCCGAGGCAAAGACAGAACCTCTACGAGCAGTACTTC,CASSPRQRQNLYEQYF
TRBD1,TRBV11-2,TRBJ2-7,.,TGTGCCAGCAGCCCGGGACAGGGGGCCTACGAGCAGTACTTC,CASSPGQGAYEQYF
.,TRBV7-2,TRBJ2-7,.,TGTGCCAGCAGCATACACGACGGGTCTGCCTACGAGCAGTACTTC,CASSIHDGSAYEQYF
.,TRBV7-9,TRBJ1-2,.,TGTGCCTGCCAACCGGACAGCTATGTTGGCTACACCTTC,CACQPDSYVGYTF
.,TRBV27,TRBJ1-1,.,TGTGCCAGCAGTACTACGGGGACTGAAGCTTTCTTT,CASSTTGTEAFF
TRBD1,TRBV4-1,TRBJ1-2,.,TGCGCCAGCAGCCCACCTTTAGGACAGGGCTTCGAGGGCTACACCTTC,CASSPPLGQGFEGYTF
TRBD1,TRBV27,TRBJ1-5,.,TGTGCCAGCAGGGGGACAGGTAATCAGCCCCAGCATTTT,CASRGTGNQPQHF
TRBD1,TRBV7-2,TRBJ1-1,.,TGTGCCAGCAGCCTGGGACAGCAGCACACTGAAGCTTTCTTT,CASSLGQQHTEAFF
.,TRBV5-1,TRBJ2-2,.,TGCGCCAGCAGCTTGTCGGCAGGGGACACCGGGGAGCTGTTTTTT,CASSLSAGDTGELFF
TRBD1,TRBV6-5,TRBJ1-1,.,TGTGCCAGCACAAGAGGATCAGGGGGTGAAGCTTTCTTT,CASTRGSGGEAFF
.,TRBV6-1,TRBJ1-1,.,TGTGCCAGCAGTGCGGGAGGAATGAACACTGAAGCTTTCTTT,CASSAGGMNTEAFF
.,TRBV9,TRBJ2-2,.,TGTGCCAGCAGCGTAGGCCACACCTTAAACACCGGGGAGCTGTTTTTT,CASSVGHTLNTGELFF
TRBD2,TRBV2,TRBJ2-7,.,TGTGCCAGCAGTGAATTCTTAGGAGCGGGGAGCTACGAGCAGTACTTC,CASSEFLGAGSYEQYF
.,TRBV27,TRBJ1-1,.,TGTGCCAGCAGTTTAGGCGGTGTGTTGCACGCTTTCTTT,CASSLGGVLHAFF
.,TRBV6-1,TRBJ1-2,.,TGTGCCAGCAGTGCCCAGGGTCCCTATGGCTACACCTTC,CASSAQGPYGYTF